Listed below are T cell receptor beta chains from one sample, sequenced in a study of cytomegalovirus exposure and HLA in healthy donors. Profiled with immunoSEQ multiplex PCR; TCRdb holds only in-frame clones, not every one. The sample includes about 180,000 clones, around 81% of them seen just once. Sequencing was performed on PBMCs. The receptors derive from a man aged 40-55 years in good health and CMV-seronegative. CDR3s include the opening cysteine and the closing phenylalanine or tryptophan. Fields, in order: clone size, CDR3 length, J gene, D gene, V gene, CDR3 DNA, CDR3 protein. A D gene is named only where the DNA matches it firmly. Expanded clones are given a class, and other clones once, few, many or no size at all.

-	13	TRBJ2-2	-	TRBV4-1	TGCGCCAGCAGCCAAGGAGGGCTCGGGGAGCTGTTTTTT	CASSQGGLGELFF
-	13	TRBJ2-7	TRBD1	TRBV15	TGTGCCACCAGCGGAAGTGGACAGGACGAGCAGTACTTC	CATSGSGQDEQYF
once	16	TRBJ2-7	-	TRBV4-3	TGCGCCAGCAGCCAAGATCTTAGGGGGAATAATTACGAGCAGTACTTC	CASSQDLRGNNYEQYF
once	14	TRBJ2-3	TRBD1	TRBV29-1	TGCAGCGTTGAAGATCGGGACAGGACCAATACGCAGTATTTT	CSVEDRDRTNTQYF
few	16	TRBJ2-7	TRBD1	TRBV10-3	TGTGCCATCAGTGGGGGCAGGGGACAGGGGTCGAAGGAGCAGTACTTC	CAISGGRGQGSKEQYF
few	14	TRBJ1-1	-	TRBV19	TGTGCCAGTAGTACATCAGGGGTTTACACTGAAGCTTTCTTT	CASSTSGVYTEAFF
-	15	TRBJ2-7	TRBD1	TRBV5-1	TGCGCCAGCAGCTTAGGACAGGTCAACTCCTACGAGCAGTACTTC	CASSLGQVNSYEQYF
-	16	TRBJ2-2	-	TRBV6-6	TGTGCCAGCAGTTACCTCCAGGGGAGTCGAACCGGGGAGCTGTTTTTT	CASSYLQGSRTGELFF
-	16	TRBJ2-5	TRBD2	TRBV7-2	TGTGCCAGCAGCTTAGCGGTTTCGGGGGGTCAAGAGACCCAGTACTTC	CASSLAVSGGQETQYF
-	12	TRBJ2-7	-	TRBV5-1	TGCGCCAGCAGCTTGGAGGGCGGGGAGCAGTACTTC	CASSLEGGEQYF
-	13	TRBJ2-7	-	TRBV10-1	TGCGCCAGCTCAAAGGGGATGGGTTACGAGCAGTACTTC	CASSKGMGYEQYF
-	11	TRBJ1-1	-	TRBV2	TGTGCCAGCAGTGACAGCACTGAAGCTTTCTTT	CASSDSTEAFF
few	15	TRBJ1-2	TRBD1	TRBV5-1	TGCGCCAGCAGCCCCGGACAGGACAGGGTAGCTGGCTACACCTTC	CASSPGQDRVAGYTF
once	14	TRBJ1-3	TRBD1	TRBV28	TGTGCCAGCAGTTTAGACAGGGTGGTATACACCATATATTTT	CASSLDRVVYTIYF
-	14	TRBJ2-7	-	TRBV4-1	TGCGCCAGCAGCCAAGTAGCCGGGGCCTACGAGCAGTACTTC	CASSQVAGAYEQYF
-	14	TRBJ1-2	TRBD1	TRBV27	TGTGCCAGCAGATCGGGACAGGGCAACTATGGCTACACCTTC	CASRSGQGNYGYTF
once	16	TRBJ2-1	-	TRBV21-1	TGTGCCAGCAGCCCTGGTGACGGGGGAGTTTACAATGAGCAGTTCTTC	CASSPGDGGVYNEQFF
-	16	TRBJ2-6	-	TRBV5-6	TGTGCCAGCAGCATTCACAGGCTCTCTGGGGCCAACGTCCTGACTTTC	CASSIHRLSGANVLTF
-	14	TRBJ2-7	-	TRBV27	TGTGCCAGCAGGAGACAGGCTAGCTCCTACGAGCAGTACTTC	CASRRQASSYEQYF
-	14	TRBJ1-2	-	TRBV7-9	TGTGCCACCGACAGGAGTTCAGCTAACTATGGCTACACCTTC	CATDRSSANYGYTF
-	14	TRBJ2-7	-	TRBV5-6	TGTGCCAGCAGCTTGGAAGTGAGGGCGTACGAGCAGTACTTC	CASSLEVRAYEQYF
-	14	TRBJ2-1	TRBD2	TRBV18	TGTGCCAGCTCACCCCCAAGCGGGGGGGATGAGCAGTTCTTC	CASSPPSGGDEQFF
few	14	TRBJ1-4	TRBD1	TRBV6-5	TGTGCCAGCAGTGAGACAGGGGGTCGGGAAAAACTGTTTTTT	CASSETGGREKLFF
once	14	TRBJ1-3	-	TRBV13	TGTGCCAGCACTCAAGAGAGGGTTGGAAACACCATATATTTT	CASTQERVGNTIYF
-	12	TRBJ2-7	-	TRBV11-3	TGTGCCAGCGGGACAACTAGTCACGAGCAGTACTTC	CASGTTSHEQYF
-	14	TRBJ2-3	TRBD2	TRBV28	TGTGCCAGCAGAAGCGGGGGGATTACAGATACGCAGTATTTT	CASRSGGITDTQYF
-	16	TRBJ2-3	TRBD2	TRBV30	TGTGCCTGGAGTATAGGCCTAGCGGGAGCTAAAGATACGCAGTATTTT	CAWSIGLAGAKDTQYF
-	14	TRBJ1-3	-	TRBV6-5	TGTGCCAGCAGTTCAGGGGTCTCTGGAAACACCATATATTTT	CASSSGVSGNTIYF
-	15	TRBJ1-3	-	TRBV7-9	TGTGCCAGCAGCTTAGCGAGTTCTTCTGGAAACACCATATATTTT	CASSLASSSGNTIYF
-	14	TRBJ2-3	-	TRBV25-1	TGTGCCAGCAGTGTCCGGGGGTTCACAGATACGCAGTATTTT	CASSVRGFTDTQYF
-	15	TRBJ2-3	TRBD2	TRBV7-2	TGTGCCAGCAGCTCAAGGGCGGGGGGGGCAGATACGCAGTATTTT	CASSSRAGGADTQYF
-	15	TRBJ1-2	TRBD1	TRBV11-2	TGTGCCAGCAGCTTAGAAAGGGACAGGATCTATGGCTACACCTTC	CASSLERDRIYGYTF
few	14	TRBJ1-5	-	TRBV18	TGTGCCAGCTCGCTTAATACGGGCAATCAGCCCCAGCATTTT	CASSLNTGNQPQHF
once	13	TRBJ1-1	-	TRBV30	TGTGCCTGGAGAGAAGGGAGGGAAGCTGAAGCTTTCTTT	CAWREGREAEAFF
few	16	TRBJ1-3	TRBD1	TRBV6-1	TGTGCCAGCAGTGGGGGACAGAGAAGCTCTGGAAACACCATATATTTT	CASSGGQRSSGNTIYF
once	15	TRBJ1-2	TRBD1	TRBV5-1	TGCGCCAGCAGCTTGGAACAGGGGGCCGGCTATGGCTACACCTTC	CASSLEQGAGYGYTF
-	12	TRBJ1-1	-	TRBV5-1	TGCGCCAGCAGCCCCGAGACAGGAGAAGCTTTCTTT	CASSPETGEAFF
-	14	TRBJ2-3	-	TRBV19	TGTGCCAGTAGTATTAGCGGTTCCACAGATACGCAGTATTTT	CASSISGSTDTQYF
once	16	TRBJ2-3	TRBD2	TRBV7-3	TGTGCCAGCAGCCCGGGGCAAGGGAGGGCCGCAGATACGCAGTATTTT	CASSPGQGRAADTQYF
-	15	TRBJ2-3	-	TRBV7-2	TGTGCCAGCAGCTTTGCTTTCCCAGGGTCAGATACGCAGTATTTT	CASSFAFPGSDTQYF
-	17	TRBJ2-5	TRBD2	TRBV7-8	TGTGCCAGCAGCTTAGCGCGGCTAGCGGGAGGGTGGGAGACCCAGTACTTC	CASSLARLAGGWETQYF
-	15	TRBJ2-7	-	TRBV6-5	TGTGCCAGCAGCTCCCAGGACACATACTCCTACGAGCAGTACTTC	CASSSQDTYSYEQYF
-	12	TRBJ1-4	-	TRBV30	TGTGCCTCGGACAGAAACAATGAAAAACTGTTTTTT	CASDRNNEKLFF
-	16	TRBJ1-1	TRBD1	TRBV9	TGTGCCAGCAGCTCGGGACAGGGGGCCTTGAACACTGAAGCTTTCTTT	CASSSGQGALNTEAFF
-	14	TRBJ2-7	-	TRBV6-1	TGTGCCAGCAGTGAACAACAGAGCTCCTACGAGCAGTACTTC	CASSEQQSSYEQYF
once	15	TRBJ2-2	-	TRBV9	TGTGCCAGCAGCGTAAGACTCATAAACACCGGGGAGCTGTTTTTT	CASSVRLINTGELFF
-	16	TRBJ1-2	-	TRBV19	TGTGCCAGTAGTAAACGGACCGGGAGGGACACCTATGGCTACACCTTC	CASSKRTGRDTYGYTF
-	14	TRBJ2-3	TRBD2	TRBV7-8	TGTGCCAGCAGCGCCGGGACTAGCGGAGATACGCAGTATTTT	CASSAGTSGDTQYF
-	14	TRBJ2-3	-	TRBV5-6	TGTGCCAGCAGCTTGATTGGGGAGAGAGATACGCAGTATTTT	CASSLIGERDTQYF
few	16	TRBJ2-2	TRBD2	TRBV13	TGTGCCAGCAGCTTACGAAGCGGGGCGAACACCGGGGAGCTGTTTTTT	CASSLRSGANTGELFF
-	13	TRBJ1-5	TRBD1	TRBV19	TGTGCCAGTAGTATGTCAGGGGGGCAGCCCCAGCATTTT	CASSMSGGQPQHF
few	15	TRBJ1-4	-	TRBV7-8	TGTGCCAGCAGCTTAGACGGGAGGTATAATGAAAAACTGTTTTTT	CASSLDGRYNEKLFF
once	13	TRBJ1-5	-	TRBV5-1	TGCGCCAGCAGCTTGGGGGGCCGTCAGCCCCAGCATTTT	CASSLGGRQPQHF
once	15	TRBJ1-5	-	TRBV5-4	TGTGCCAGCAGCTTGGGCCCCACAAGCAATCAGCCCCAGCATTTT	CASSLGPTSNQPQHF
-	13	TRBJ2-7	TRBD2	TRBV30	TGTGCCTCACGAACGGGAGGGCTCGACGAGCAGTACTTC	CASRTGGLDEQYF
-	13	TRBJ2-7	TRBD1	TRBV25-1	TGTGCCAGCAGAGCAGGGGGCAGGTACGAGCAGTACTTC	CASRAGGRYEQYF
-	16	TRBJ1-3	TRBD1	TRBV4-3	TGCGCCAGCAGCCAGGGACAGGGATACTCTGGAAACACCATATATTTT	CASSQGQGYSGNTIYF
-	13	TRBJ1-6	TRBD1	TRBV5-4	TGTGCCAGTGGGACAGGGGTAGATTCACCCCTCCACTTT	CASGTGVDSPLHF
-	19	TRBJ2-1	TRBD2	TRBV7-8	TGTGCCAGCAGCTTAGAGGGGATTCGACTAGCGGGGGATCTCAATGAGCAGTTCTTC	CASSLEGIRLAGDLNEQFF